Listed below are T cell receptor beta chains from one sample, sequenced in a study of blood T cell repertoires in COVID-19. Sequencing was performed with immunoSEQ multiplex PCR; in TCRdb, only in-frame clones are kept and a portion is missing. The table includes approximately 220,000 clones, roughly nine tenths detected once. The sequencing input was peripheral blood. The receptors derive from a man in his forties with acute or convalescent COVID-19. CDR3s include the opening cysteine and the closing phenylalanine or tryptophan. D genes are given only for firm matches. Size is omitted from some rows. Given values are once, few, many or a class for expanded clones.

j_call clone_size v_call d_call cdr3_aa cdr3_nt
TRBJ2-3 . TRBV7-9 TRBD1 CASSSRTGSDTQYF TGTGCCAGCAGCTCCCGGACAGGTTCAGATACGCAGTATTTT
TRBJ2-3 . TRBV7-2 TRBD1 CAIAWGQYRDRGSDTQYF TGTGCTATTGCGTGGGGGCAATACCGGGACAGGGGTTCAGATACGCAGTATTTT
TRBJ2-3 . TRBV7-2 . CASSWLTSDTQYF TGTGCCAGCAGCTGGCTGACTTCGGATACGCAGTATTTT
TRBJ2-7 . TRBV14 TRBD2 CASSQYPSGSLGPYEQYF TGTGCCAGCAGCCAATACCCTAGCGGGAGTCTAGGCCCCTACGAGCAGTACTTC
TRBJ1-1 . TRBV5-4 . CASSLSLQGLNTEAFF TGTGCCAGCAGCCTCAGTCTTCAGGGTTTGAACACTGAAGCTTTCTTT
TRBJ2-7 . TRBV28 . CASSLQVSSYEQYF TGTGCCAGCAGTTTGCAGGTGAGCTCCTACGAGCAGTACTTC
TRBJ2-3 . TRBV5-4 . CASSLEGLQDTQYF TGTGCCAGCAGCTTGGAAGGACTCCAGGATACGCAGTATTTT
TRBJ2-1 . TRBV6-5 . CASILLASYNEQFF TGTGCCAGCATATTACTAGCTTCCTACAATGAGCAGTTCTTC
TRBJ2-5 . TRBV9 . CASSVNEVQETQYF TGTGCCAGCAGCGTCAACGAGGTCCAAGAGACCCAGTACTTC
TRBJ2-5 . TRBV7-9 TRBD2 CASSLVGTSGRGETQYF TGTGCCAGCAGCTTAGTAGGTACTAGCGGGAGGGGAGAGACCCAGTACTTC
TRBJ2-7 . TRBV7-3 TRBD2 CASSSPPGLAHYEQYF TGTGCCAGCAGCTCCCCGCCGGGACTAGCGCATTACGAGCAGTACTTC
TRBJ1-1 once TRBV19 TRBD1 CASSRDRGFRNTEAFF TGTGCCAGTAGTAGGGACAGGGGTTTTAGGAACACTGAAGCTTTCTTT
TRBJ2-1 . TRBV4-1 TRBD2 CASSQAILAGGRVVMNEQFF TGCGCCAGCAGCCAAGCCATTCTAGCGGGGGGGCGGGTGGTAATGAATGAGCAGTTCTTC
TRBJ2-3 . TRBV29-1 . CSVNLSGVTDTQYF TGCAGCGTTAATCTTTCAGGGGTCACAGATACGCAGTATTTT
TRBJ2-1 . TRBV4-1 TRBD1 CASSQVKGGSSYNEQFF TGCGCCAGCAGCCAAGTTAAAGGGGGCAGCTCCTACAATGAGCAGTTCTTC
TRBJ1-2 . TRBV6-5 . CASSKLGGGYTF TGTGCCAGCTCAAAACTGGGAGGAGGCTACACCTTC
TRBJ2-3 few TRBV29-1 TRBD2 CSPRLADTDTQYF TGCAGCCCTCGACTAGCAGACACAGATACGCAGTATTTT
TRBJ2-1 . TRBV29-1 . CSVVGAAYNEQFF TGCAGCGTTGTAGGCGCGGCCTACAATGAGCAGTTCTTC
TRBJ2-3 . TRBV5-1 TRBD2 CASSLGTSGEDTQYF TGCGCCAGCAGCTTGGGGACTAGCGGGGAGGATACGCAGTATTTT
TRBJ1-1 . TRBV7-9 . CASSPIRQAEAFF TGTGCCAGCAGCCCTATAAGACAGGCTGAAGCTTTCTTT
TRBJ2-5 . TRBV6-2/TRBV6-3 TRBD2 CASSYRLAGFQETQYF TGTGCCAGCAGTTACAGGCTAGCGGGCTTCCAAGAGACCCAGTACTTC
TRBJ2-2 once TRBV27 . CASGSVGPGGELFF TGTGCCAGCGGGAGTGTAGGGCCTGGGGGGGAGCTGTTTTTT
TRBJ2-7 . TRBV27 TRBD2 CASSRTSGSYEQYF TGTGCCAGCAGTCGGACTAGCGGGTCCTACGAGCAGTACTTC
TRBJ2-1 once TRBV13 . CASSLSGSYNEQFF TGTGCCAGCAGCCTCTCAGGCTCCTACAATGAGCAGTTCTTC
TRBJ2-5 . TRBV25-1 . CASSGTQYF TGTGCCAGCAGCGGGACCCAGTACTTC
TRBJ2-2 few TRBV19 TRBD2 CASRTKGTMNTGELFF TGTGCCAGTAGAACCAAGGGGACTATGAACACCGGGGAGCTGTTTTTT
TRBJ2-5 . TRBV11-2 . CASSLKWGGIVETQYF TGTGCCAGCAGCCTCAAGTGGGGGGGCATCGTGGAGACCCAGTACTTC
TRBJ2-1 . TRBV28 . CASSSPGWEQFF TGTGCCAGCAGTTCCCCAGGGTGGGAGCAGTTCTTC
TRBJ2-7 . TRBV11-2 . CASSTQGYEQYF TGTGCCAGCAGCACACAGGGCTACGAGCAGTACTTC
TRBJ1-2 . TRBV19 . CASSSPPVAGYTF TGTGCCAGTAGTTCCCCGCCAGTAGCCGGCTACACCTTC
TRBJ2-7 . TRBV23-1 TRBD1 CASSHPTGNYEQYF TGCGCCAGCAGTCACCCGACAGGGAACTACGAGCAGTACTTC
TRBJ2-3 few TRBV5-1 . CASSQVSGTDTQYF TGCGCCAGCAGCCAAGTTAGCGGCACAGATACGCAGTATTTT
TRBJ1-3 . TRBV6-5 . CASSYAQGTNTIYF TGTGCCAGCAGTTACGCCCAGGGTACCAACACCATATATTTT
TRBJ2-7 many TRBV12-3/TRBV12-4 . CASSPDGLRGQYF TGTGCCAGCAGTCCGGACGGACTAAGGGGGCAGTACTTC
TRBJ1-1 . TRBV11-2 . CASSSHAKTGQNTEAFF TGTGCCAGCAGCTCCCATGCTAAGACAGGACAGAACACTGAAGCTTTCTTT
TRBJ2-5 . TRBV7-9 . CAGSRREFAGETQYF TGTGCCGGGAGCCGTCGGGAGTTCGCCGGGGAGACCCAGTACTTC
TRBJ2-7 . TRBV29-1 TRBD1 CSVETWTGVSYEQYF TGCAGCGTTGAGACGTGGACAGGGGTCTCCTACGAGCAGTACTTC
TRBJ1-2 once TRBV19 . CASSTRDNYGYTF TGTGCCAGTAGTACCCGAGACAATTATGGCTACACCTTC
TRBJ1-2 . TRBV10-3 TRBD1 CAIQGVDYGYTF TGTGCCATACAGGGGGTAGACTATGGCTACACCTTC
TRBJ1-1 . TRBV28 . CASSSEGVTEAFF TGTGCCAGCAGTAGCGAGGGGGTCACTGAAGCTTTCTTT
TRBJ2-7 . TRBV19 TRBD2 CASSTGRDPYEQYF TGTGCCAGTAGTACAGGGAGGGATCCCTACGAGCAGTACTTC
TRBJ2-3 once TRBV5-1 . CASYSRVDTQYF TGCGCCAGCTATTCCCGCGTAGATACGCAGTATTTT
TRBJ1-5 . TRBV15 . CATSRGLGEGNQPQHF TGTGCCACCAGCAGGGGCCTGGGGGAGGGCAATCAGCCCCAGCATTTT
TRBJ1-3 . TRBV7-9 TRBD1 CASSNMGQTSGNTIYF TGTGCCAGCAGCAATATGGGACAGACCTCTGGAAACACCATATATTTT
TRBJ1-2 . TRBV3-1/TRBV3-2 . CASSQFGGVDRNYGYTF TGTGCCAGCAGCCAATTTGGGGGGGTGGACAGAAACTATGGCTACACCTTC
TRBJ1-2 once TRBV14 . CASSHLATGLPYGYTF TGTGCCAGCAGCCACCTTGCGACCGGACTCCCCTATGGCTACACCTTC
TRBJ1-1 . TRBV6-6 . CASSYSTGEAFF TGTGCCAGCAGTTATTCGACAGGAGAAGCTTTCTTT
TRBJ1-5 . TRBV4-2 . CASSQGEGYENQPQHF TGTGCCAGCAGCCAAGGGGAGGGGTATGAGAATCAGCCCCAGCATTTT
TRBJ2-7 . TRBV25-1 TRBD2 CASSEPRLAGDPQYF TGTGCCAGCAGTGAACCCCGACTAGCGGGAGATCCCCAGTACTTC
TRBJ1-5 . TRBV10-3 . CAISEIGGGYSNQPQHF TGTGCCATCAGTGAAATTGGGGGGGGGTATAGCAATCAGCCCCAGCATTTT
TRBJ1-4 once TRBV19 . CASRQAADATNEKLFF TGTGCCAGTCGTCAAGCGGCGGATGCAACTAATGAAAAACTGTTTTTT
TRBJ2-1 . TRBV27 TRBD1 CASSLGQGRGNEQFF TGTGCCAGCAGTCTTGGACAGGGAAGGGGGAATGAGCAGTTCTTC